The present T cell receptor (beta chain) was sequenced within a study of Graves' ophthalmopathy and Graves' hyperthyroidism. Overall study results and limits: Most expanded thyroid clonotypes above 0.001 frequency also appeared in blood.

This clonotype has a count of ten or more. What it binds is unknown. The V gene's germline CDR1 is MNHNS and CDR2 SASEGT. CDR3 size: 14 residues. V dropped 6 bases and J dropped 2 bases, with 13 bases sitting between them. CDR3 regions of TCR beta were amplified from RNA transcripts. Amplification began with first-round RT-PCR using HTBI primers, then second-round multiplex PCR was performed. TCRdb called the multiplex PCR reads again in MiXCR, with one record for every CDR3 protein. The sample records hundreds of thousands of distinct CDR3 sequences, 22% being singletons. In this cohort's terms, stable hyperthyroidism meant no ophthalmopathy by 18 months of follow-up. Uncontrolled infections, other autoimmune diseases, pregnancy or lactation barred patients from enrollment. As the starting material, approximately 10 ml of fresh peripheral blood yielded the PBMCs.

The chain links TRBV6-1 to TRBJ2-5, with TRBD2 as a possible D gene (5 bases). Input material: peripheral blood. The clonotype was recovered from a woman younger than 35 with stable Graves' hyperthyroidism. Some clones in this sample may be carry-over from other donors' samples. CDR3 nucleotides: TGTGCCAGCAGCAAAGGGCGGGCGCAAGAGACCCAGTACTTC. It codes for CASSKGRAQETQYF.